This T cell receptor beta chain was captured in a study of cytomegalovirus exposure and HLA in healthy donors. About the research overall: One earlier analysis, a look at 150 million to 200 million T cells, found more than 100 million unique TCR beta sequences. Points from the study as a whole: The Asian-associated ancestry cluster reportedly had fewer N-insertions than the roughly 720-donor mean in a later analysis. The authors later linked a missense DCLRE1C variant to TCR beta V- and J-gene trimming. Cytomegalovirus association was listed for roughly 160 TCR beta chains.

Amplification used 60 Vbeta primers and 13 Jbeta primers. TCRdb's copy holds only in-frame clones and misses some; the assay was immunoSEQ multiplex PCR. Of approximately 85,000 clones in the sample, 80% were seen once. As to this clone: Its antigen is undetermined.

V was pared by 3 bases and J by 0 bases, with 12 bases between. Germline CDR1 is LGHNA and CDR2 is YNFKEQ. The CDR3 is 16 residues long. The chain links TRBV4-2 to TRBJ2-1; D ambiguous. What was sequenced was PBMCs. This sequence was found in a man younger than 45 in good health and CMV-seronegative. The CDR3 bases are TGTGCCAGCAGCCATCCCGCCTATAGCTCCTACAATGAGCAGTTCTTC. Protein: CASSHPAYSSYNEQFF.